This TCR beta chain emerged from a study of shared clonotypes between healthy human individuals. About this clone: Its antigen is not known.

Only in-frame clones appear in the TCRdb table, and some are missing; sequencing was by immunoSEQ multiplex PCR. The sample shows about 2.3 million clones, 92% of them seen only once. This CDR3 has 20 amino acids. The junction had 16 bases not matched to a gene; V was cut back by 5 bases and J by 0 bases. CDR1 and CDR2 from the germline V gene are SGHNT and YENEEA. Whole-study results and caveats: Shared across four donors were roughly 5% of the naive CD4 clonotypes.

V usage is TRBV11-3 and J usage is TRBJ2-1; 10 nucleotides match TRBD2. Sequences were obtained from naive CD4+ T cells from PBMCs. Specified subset: CD45RA+ positively selected. The receptor was derived from a man younger than 35 in good health. Some clones in this sample may be carry-over from other donors' samples. CDR3 sequence (DNA): TGTGCCAGCAGCGATCCACTAGCGGGATCGGGGACGAGCTCCTACAATGAGCAGTTCTTC. The encoded protein is CASSDPLAGSGTSSYNEQFF.